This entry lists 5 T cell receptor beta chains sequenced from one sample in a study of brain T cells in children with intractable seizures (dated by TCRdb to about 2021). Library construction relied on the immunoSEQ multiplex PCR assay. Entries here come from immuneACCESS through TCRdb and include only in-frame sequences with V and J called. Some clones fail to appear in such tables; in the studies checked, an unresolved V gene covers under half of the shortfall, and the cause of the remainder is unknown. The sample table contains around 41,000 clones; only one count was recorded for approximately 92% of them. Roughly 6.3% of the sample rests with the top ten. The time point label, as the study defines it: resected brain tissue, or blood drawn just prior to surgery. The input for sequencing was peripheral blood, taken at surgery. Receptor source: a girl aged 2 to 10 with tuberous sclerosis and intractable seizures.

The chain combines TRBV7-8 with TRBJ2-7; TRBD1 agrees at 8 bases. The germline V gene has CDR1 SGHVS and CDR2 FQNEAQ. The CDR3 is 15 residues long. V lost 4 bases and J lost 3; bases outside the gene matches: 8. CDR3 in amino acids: CASSSPGGLDYEQYV. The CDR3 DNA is TGTGCCAGCAGCTCCCCAGGGGGCCTCGACTACGAGCAGTACGTC.

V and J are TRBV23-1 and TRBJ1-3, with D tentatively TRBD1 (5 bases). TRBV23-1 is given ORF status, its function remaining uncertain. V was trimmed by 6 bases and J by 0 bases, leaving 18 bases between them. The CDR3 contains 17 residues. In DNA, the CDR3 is TGCGCCAGCAGCCCCGGGACCAGAGACCACTCTGGAAACACCATATATTTT. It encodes CASSPGTRDHSGNTIYF.

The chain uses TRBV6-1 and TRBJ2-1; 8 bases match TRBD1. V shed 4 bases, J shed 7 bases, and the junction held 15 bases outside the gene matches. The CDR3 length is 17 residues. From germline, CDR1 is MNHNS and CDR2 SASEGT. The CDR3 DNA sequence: TGTGCCAGCAGTGGGAAGGTGAGGACAGGGACGGCAAATGAGCAGTTCTTC. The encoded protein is CASSGKVRTGTANEQFF.

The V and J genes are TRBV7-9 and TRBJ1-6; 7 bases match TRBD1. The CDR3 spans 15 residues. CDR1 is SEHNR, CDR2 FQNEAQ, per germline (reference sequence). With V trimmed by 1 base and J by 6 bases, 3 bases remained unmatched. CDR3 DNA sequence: TGTGCCAGCAGCTTAGAGGGGACAGTTAATTCACCCCTCCACTTT. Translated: CASSLEGTVNSPLHF.

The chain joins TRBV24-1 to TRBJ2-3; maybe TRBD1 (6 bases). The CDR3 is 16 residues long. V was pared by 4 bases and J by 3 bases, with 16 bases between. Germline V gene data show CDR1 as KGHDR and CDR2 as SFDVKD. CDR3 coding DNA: TGTGCCACCAGTGAGATTCGGTCAGGGGTTACAGATACGCAGTATTTT. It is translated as CATSEIRSGVTDTQYF.